What follows are 27 T cell receptor beta chains derived from one specimen sequenced in a study of beta chain features in type 1 diabetes. All of the isolated RNA was reverse transcribed, so expressed TCRB transcripts were sequenced. TCRdb keeps only in-frame clones here, not all; method: immunoSEQ multiplex PCR. The sample records about 930,000 clones, roughly 15% being singletons. Sequenced material: naive CD4+ T cells from blood. These receptors all come from a woman under 30 in good health.

This chain connects TRBV5-4 to TRBJ2-3, with D perhaps TRBD2 (5 bases). The length of the CDR3 is 13 residues. V was clipped by 5 bases and J by 5 bases, with 12 bases between them. The V gene's germline CDR1 is SGHNT and CDR2 YYREEE (reference sequence). The CDR3 region is CASRQRAGDTQYF. As DNA, the CDR3 is TGTGCCAGCAGGCAACGGGCGGGAGATACGCAGTATTTT. The full variable domain, completed using reference TRBV5-4 and TRBJ2-3, is ETGVTQSPTHLIKTRGQQVTLRCSSQSGHNTVSWYQQALGQGPQFIFQYYREEENGRGNFPPRFSGLQFPNYSSELNVNALELDDSALYLCASRQRAGDTQYFGPGTRLTVL.

The J gene is TRBJ1-1, the V gene TRBV4-2; D call uncertain. Germline CDR1 and CDR2: LGHNA and YNFKEQ. This CDR3 comprises 16 residues. The V end was cut by 1 base, the J end by 1 base, with 13 bases between. The CDR3 here is CASSQAVGIPNTEAFF. The CDR3 coding sequence is TGTGCCAGCAGCCAAGCGGTGGGGATACCGAACACTGAAGCTTTCTTT.

This clone was detected only a few times. The rearrangement links TRBV29-1 to TRBJ2-1; either TRBD1 or TRBD2 may supply D (5 bases each). V was shortened by 4 bases and J by 8 bases, with 27 bases between the two germline ends. The CDR3 sequence is 17 residues long. Germline V CDR1 and CDR2: SQVTM, ANQGSEA. This CDR3 reads CSVAGPNHNGDNHEQFF. CDR3 in DNA: TGCAGCGTTGCGGGACCTAACCATAATGGCGATAATCATGAGCAGTTCTTC.

The chain employs TRBV2 and TRBJ2-1; 9 bases map to TRBD2. Germline values: CDR1 SNHLY, CDR2 FYNNEI. The ends lost 0 bases at V and 9 bases at J; junction bases unmatched: 6. This CDR3 comprises 15 residues. DNA of the CDR3: TGTGCCAGCAGTGAAGCATTAGCGGGAGTGGGTGAGCAGTTCTTC. Residues: CASSEALAGVGEQFF.

This chain uses TRBV5-4 with TRBJ2-2; 11 bases agree with TRBD2. Germline assignment: CDR1 SGHNT and CDR2 YYREEE (reference sequence). The CDR3 consists of 17 residues. V was pared by 0 bases and J by 6 bases, with 7 bases of the junction left unmatched. Here the CDR3 reads CASSLASSGRYPGELFF. DNA for the CDR3: TGTGCCAGCAGCTTGGCGTCTAGCGGGAGGTACCCCGGGGAGCTGTTTTTT.

This clone appeared a few times. The CDR3 here is CASNKGTGELFF. The CDR3 nucleotides are TGTGCCAGCAATAAGGGGACCGGGGAGCTGTTTTTT. The J gene is TRBJ2-2, the V gene TRBV18; tentative D call: TRBD1 (5 bases). Germline assignment: CDR1 KGHSH and CDR2 LQKENI. Between the trimmed V and J ends, which lost 8 bases and 5 bases, there was a span of 9 bases. This CDR3 is 12 amino acids long.

The table lists this clone with a few counts. The chain is built from TRBV7-2 and TRBJ2-1; TRBD2 aligns across 11 bases. CDR3 length equals 16 residues. The J segment lost 11 bases and the V segment lost 7 bases, leaving 16 bases of the junction unmatched. Germline lookup yields CDR1 SGHTA and CDR2 FQGNSA. The CDR3 spells CASTRRLAGLSSKQFF. CDR3 coding DNA: TGTGCCAGCACCCGTAGACTAGCGGGACTCTCCTCTAAGCAGTTCTTC.

This clone turned up a few times. CDR3 region: CASSLSTGPGDFYEQYF. Written as DNA, the CDR3 is TGCGCCAGCAGCTTGAGTACAGGGCCTGGGGACTTCTACGAGCAGTACTTC. The chain has TRBV5-1 and TRBJ2-7; D possibly matches TRBD1 or TRBD2 (6 bases each). The CDR3 spans 17 residues. Trimming took 1 base from V and 3 from J, leaving 20 bases between them. Germline lookup yields CDR1 SGHRS and CDR2 YFSETQ.

Of note for this clone: One junction end disagrees with the germline gene, perhaps due to a read error. The genes are TRBV9 and TRBJ1-3, with D perhaps TRBD1 (5 bases). The V gene's germline CDR1 is SGDLS and CDR2 YYNGEE. The CDR3 has 16 amino acids. The CDR3 DNA reads TGTGCGAGCAGCGTAACGACAGATATCTCTGGAAACACCATATATTTT. This sequence encodes CASSVTTDISGNTIYF.

This clone was counted only a few times. The rearrangement links TRBV19 to TRBJ2-1; the match to TRBD1 covers 7 bases. CDR1 is LNHDA, CDR2 SQIVND, per germline (reference sequence). Germline trimming cut 11 bases from V and 5 bases from J; bases unmatched to any gene: 6. The CDR3 consists of 12 residues. The CDR3 region is CAAQGYNNEQFF. CDR3 sequence (DNA): TGTGCCGCACAGGGGTACAACAATGAGCAGTTCTTC.

The chain has TRBV9 and TRBJ2-7; TRBD1 agrees at 7 bases. This CDR3 is built from 15 residues. V trimming: 1 base; J trimming: 7 bases; junction bases outside the gene matches: 11. Germline CDR1 reads SGDLS; CDR2 reads YYNGEE. The CDR3 reads CASSVYPDRTGEQYF. CDR3 bases: TGTGCCAGCAGCGTATATCCGGACAGGACTGGGGAGCAGTACTTC.

The V and J genes are TRBV10-3 and TRBJ2-1; 10 bases are a match to TRBD2. V lost 0 bases, J lost 9 bases, and 11 bases stayed unmatched. CDR1 and CDR2 from the germline V gene are ENHRY and SYGVKD. The CDR3 is 17 amino acids. In nucleotides, the CDR3 is TGTGCCATCAGTGAGTCGACCCTAGCGGGAGTAGGCGGTGAGCAGTTCTTC. Protein sequence: CAISESTLAGVGGEQFF.

This clone was counted between two and nine times. This chain connects TRBV7-2 to TRBJ2-7; TRBD2 is a possible D gene (6 bases). The CDR3 loop spans 15 amino acids. Germline CDR1 SGHTA, CDR2 FQGNSA. V lost 5 bases, J lost 4 bases, and 18 bases lay in between. The chain's CDR3 is CASSLQLGGAYEQYF. The CDR3 region has the DNA TGTGCCAGCAGCCTCCAACTGGGGGGTGCATACGAGCAGTACTTC.

The chain is built from TRBV6-5 and TRBJ1-1; D possibly corresponds to TRBD1 (6 bases). Trimming took off 2 bases at V and 7 bases at J, with 11 bases between the two ends. Germline CDR1 and CDR2: MNHEY and SVGAGI. This CDR3 has 13 amino acids. Here the CDR3 reads CASSYGGALEAFF. The CDR3 DNA is TGTGCCAGCAGTTACGGGGGGGCTCTTGAAGCTTTCTTT.

This chain links TRBV28 with TRBJ2-1, with 13 bases lining up with TRBD2. CDR1 and CDR2 (germline): MDHEN, SYDVKM. V trimming: 5 bases; J trimming: 9 bases; junction bases outside the gene matches: 10. The CDR3 covers 16 residues. CDR3 DNA sequence: TGTGCCAGCAGTACGCCGGGACTAGCGGGAAAGAGTGAGCAGTTCTTC. It specifies CASSTPGLAGKSEQFF.

Turning to this clone: Distinct nucleotide sequences in the sample also encode this CDR3. The chain recombines TRBV20-1 with TRBJ2-7; D is undetermined. CDR1 and CDR2 (germline): DFQATT, SNEGSKA (reference sequence). Trimming shortened V by 2 bases and J by 3 bases, and 5 bases separated the two germline ends. This CDR3 contains 11 residues. The CDR3 DNA sequence: TGCAGTGCTAGATCTGGCTACGAGCAGTACTTC. Protein product: CSARSGYEQYF.

This clone turned up a few times. The rearrangement joins TRBV4-3 to TRBJ2-7; the match to TRBD1 covers 7 bases. Losses at the gene ends were 4 bases for V and 0 bases for J; bases not matched to a gene: 15. This CDR3 spans 18 amino acids. Germline loops: CDR1 LGHNA, CDR2 YSLEER. The DNA for the CDR3 is TGCGCCAGCAGCCGACACCCTAGGGACAGCGTCAGCTCCTACGAGCAGTACTTC. It is translated as CASSRHPRDSVSSYEQYF.

In this sample, this clone turned up a few times. The J gene is TRBJ2-7, the V gene TRBV7-2, with TRBD2 identical over 8 bases. The J segment lost 2 bases and the V segment lost 2 bases, leaving 5 bases of the junction unmatched. Germline CDR1 and CDR2: SGHTA and FQGNSA. The CDR3 consists of 15 residues. For the CDR3, the DNA is TGTGCCAGCAGCTTATTTGCGGGAGGAACCTACGAGCAGTACTTC. It encodes CASSLFAGGTYEQYF.

This clone was observed a few times. The rearrangement uses TRBV18 and TRBJ2-5; D is unresolved. Germline V gene data show CDR1 as KGHSH and CDR2 as LQKENI. The CDR3 extends over 14 amino acids. Trimming took off 2 bases at V and 2 bases at J, with 9 bases between the two ends. In nucleotides, the CDR3 is TGTGCCAGCTCACCAAACGCCGGGCAAGAGACCCAGTACTTC. Protein sequence: CASSPNAGQETQYF.

The chain couples TRBV10-3 to TRBJ1-3; 8 nucleotides match TRBD1. The better agreement between TRBJ2-2 and the DNA end casts doubt on the J call. CDR3 length: 15 amino acids. Germline V gives CDR1 ENHRY, CDR2 SYGVKD. The CDR3 reads CAISERTGRTGELFF. Written as DNA, the CDR3 is TGTGCCATCAGTGAGCGGACAGGGCGCACCGGGGAGCTGTTTTTT.

In this sample, this clone turned up a few times. The chain is built from TRBV27 and TRBJ2-7; weak D call: TRBD1 (5 bases). CDR1 is MNHEY and CDR2 is SMNVEV in the germline V gene (reference sequence). The CDR3 spans 13 residues. Trimming cost V 4 bases and J 1 base, with 8 bases left between them. CDR3 in amino acids: CASSSGFSYEQYF. The CDR3 nucleotides read TGTGCCAGCAGTTCAGGGTTTTCCTACGAGCAGTACTTC.

The CDR3 region has the DNA TGTGCCACCAGAGGGGGGACAGGGCTTCGGTATGGCTACACCTTC. This translates into CATRGGTGLRYGYTF. This rearrangement joins TRBV19 to TRBJ1-2; 9 bases align to TRBD1. Per the germline V gene, CDR1 is LNHDA and CDR2 is SQIVND (reference sequence). V was clipped by 10 bases and J by 5 bases; unmatched bases: 14. This CDR3 has 15 residues. The full variable domain, completed using reference TRBV19 and TRBJ1-2, is DGGITQSPKYLFRKEGQNVTLSCEQNLNHDAMYWYRQDPGQGLRLIYYSQIVNDFQKGDIAEGYSVSREKKESFPLTVTSAQKNPTAFYLCATRGGTGLRYGYTFGSGTRLTVV.

V usage is TRBV11-2 and J usage is TRBJ2-7; D tentatively fits TRBD1 or TRBD2 (6 bases each). Deletions cut 4 bases from V and 4 bases from J, with 20 bases between. The CDR3 runs 16 residues. The germline CDR1 and CDR2 sequences are SGHAT and FQNNGV. The CDR3 loop reads CASSSPGASRFYEQYF. The CDR3 DNA follows: TGTGCCAGCAGCTCCCCGGGGGCTAGCCGGTTTTACGAGCAGTACTTC. The full variable domain, in which reference TRBV11-2 and TRBJ2-7 provide the parts outside the CDR3, is EAGVAQSPRYKIIEKRQSVAFWCNPISGHATLYWYQQILGQGPKLLIQFQNNGVVDDSQLPKDRFSAERLKGVDSTLKIQPAKLEDSAVYLCASSSPGASRFYEQYFGPGTRLTVT.

This chain joins TRBV5-1 and TRBJ2-5, with 8 positions matching TRBD1. There are 16 residues in the CDR3. Germline lookup yields CDR1 SGHRS and CDR2 YFSETQ. J gave up 4 bases and V 1 base, and 9 bases lay outside the gene matches. CDR3 DNA: TGCGCCAGCAGCTTGCTCGGACAGGGCTACCGAGAGACCCAGTACTTC. Its protein product is CASSLLGQGYRETQYF.

This chain joins TRBV11-2 and TRBJ2-3, with unresolved D. Per germline, CDR1 SGHAT and CDR2 FQNNGV. V was shortened by 5 bases and J by 3 bases, with 12 bases between the two germline ends. The length of the CDR3 is 14 residues. The CDR3 reads CASSIGYLTDTQYF. The DNA for the CDR3 is TGTGCCAGCAGCATAGGTTACTTAACAGATACGCAGTATTTT.

This chain uses TRBV5-1 with TRBJ2-7, with TRBD1 matching 7 bases. Germline CDR1 reads SGHRS; CDR2 reads YFSETQ. The CDR3 has 16 amino acids. After removal of 0 bases from V and 2 bases from J, the junction contained 8 bases not matched to a gene. The CDR3 nucleotides read TGCGCCAGCAGCTTGGGGGGGACAGCGAAACCCTACGAGCAGTACTTC. This codes for CASSLGGTAKPYEQYF.

The chain joins TRBV4-2 to TRBJ1-2; D remains unclear. The CDR3 covers 12 residues. V was trimmed by 1 base and J by 8 bases, leaving 8 bases between them. Germline V gene sequence: CDR1 LGHNA, CDR2 YNFKEQ. The DNA of the CDR3 is TGTGCCAGCAGCCAAGCCAGGCGAGGCTACACCTTC. Translated, it gives CASSQARRGYTF.